These 8 T cell receptor beta chains came from one sample sequenced in a study of blood T cell repertoires in COVID-19. Method: immunoSEQ multiplex PCR; TCRdb's copy keeps in-frame clones and lacks some. Among about 140,000 clones listed, 84% were seen once. Sequenced: PBMCs or T cells enriched from blood (not recorded which). The receptor set was obtained from a man in his forties with acute COVID-19.

The V and J genes are TRBV5-5 and TRBJ1-4; no firm D call. The CDR3 spans 18 residues. Trimming took 2 bases from V and 6 from J, leaving 23 bases between them. CDR1 SGHKS and CDR2 YYEKEE come from the germline V gene (reference sequence). DNA for the CDR3: TGTGCCAGCAGCTTACGTACACTCCCCCAGGCAGTTTATGAAAAACTGTTTTTT. Amino acid sequence: CASSLRTLPQAVYEKLFF.

The CDR3 bases are TGCGCCAGCAGCCAAGAGGTAGCGGGGGGCCCAGATACGCAGTATTTT. Its protein product is CASSQEVAGGPDTQYF. The chain recombines TRBV4-3 with TRBJ2-3, with 10 bases matching TRBD2. Germline CDR1 LGHNA, CDR2 YSLEER. The CDR3 has 16 residues. The J segment lost 4 bases and the V segment lost 0 bases, leaving 4 bases of the junction unmatched.

V is TRBV7-9 and J is TRBJ1-2; 7 bases are shared with TRBD1. V was clipped by 1 base and J by 7 bases; unmatched bases: 6. The V gene's germline CDR1 is SEHNR and CDR2 FQNEAQ (reference sequence). The CDR3 runs to 14 residues. Here the CDR3 reads CASSLVAGGGGYTF. The CDR3 DNA is TGTGCCAGCAGCTTAGTGGCAGGGGGTGGTGGCTACACCTTC.

V is TRBV7-9 and J is TRBJ1-3; D is perhaps TRBD1 (6 bases). Germline-derived CDR1 and CDR2 are SEHNR and FQNEAQ (reference sequence). Trimming left V 1 base short and J 1 base short, with 20 bases between. The CDR3 totals 19 residues. As DNA, the CDR3 is TGTGCCAGCAGCTTAGAATCGGCCACCAGGGGTGCATCTGGAAACACCATATATTTT. It encodes CASSLESATRGASGNTIYF.

V is TRBV5-5 and J is TRBJ2-2, with D possibly TRBD1 on 6 matching bases. This CDR3 spans 15 amino acids. Germline assignment: CDR1 SGHKS and CDR2 YYEKEE (reference sequence). V lost 0 bases and J lost 7, with 13 bases in between. The CDR3 DNA sequence: TGTGCCAGCAGCTTGGCCTTGACAGGCATCGGGGAGCTGTTTTTT. Residues: CASSLALTGIGELFF.

The rearrangement links TRBV4-3 to TRBJ2-3; 9 nucleotides line up with TRBD2. The CDR3 spans 18 residues. The V and J ends lost 1 base and 0 bases, in that order; junction bases with no gene match: 8. Germline CDR1 reads LGHNA; CDR2 reads YSLEER. CDR3 protein: CASSQGAGGPSSTDTQYF. The CDR3 DNA reads TGCGCCAGCAGCCAAGGGGCGGGAGGGCCCTCGAGCACAGATACGCAGTATTTT.

This rearrangement joins TRBV5-1 to TRBJ2-2; TRBD1 agrees at 9 bases. Trimming at V came to 3 bases and at J to 5 bases, leaving 5 bases not matched to a gene. The CDR3 is 15 residues long. Per germline, CDR1 SGHRS and CDR2 YFSETQ. The CDR3 loop is CASSWTGDGTGELFF. CDR3 DNA sequence: TGCGCCAGCAGCTGGACAGGGGATGGAACCGGGGAGCTGTTTTTT.

This chain connects TRBV15 to TRBJ2-7; 8 bases map to TRBD2. Germline V gene data show CDR1 as LNHNV and CDR2 as YYDKDF (reference sequence). V dropped 6 bases and J dropped 2; count of bases not matched to a gene: 9. This CDR3 region has 15 residues. CDR3 in amino acids: CATRAETSVTYEQYF. The CDR3 DNA follows: TGTGCCACCAGGGCGGAGACTAGCGTTACCTACGAGCAGTACTTC.